The TCR beta chain under discussion was sequenced for a study of cytomegalovirus exposure and HLA in healthy donors. PCR used 60 Vbeta primers and 13 Jbeta primers. Using immunoSEQ multiplex PCR, the repertoire was profiled, and TCRdb retains in-frame clones only, with some absent. The table includes approximately 130,000 clones, 65% to 85% detected once. This CDR3 is 15 amino acids long. Between the trimmed V and J ends, which lost 5 bases and 4 bases, there was a span of 18 bases. Germline CDR1 and CDR2: SGHNT and YENEEA. Unrecorded immune exposures were likely, despite nominal health at sampling. This clonotype was sampled from a boy under 18 in good health and CMV-seronegative. This sequence joins TRBV11-3 and TRBJ2-7, with D possibly TRBD2 on 5 matching bases. The sample was PBMCs. The CDR3, as DNA: TGTGCCAGCAGCCCCTCCAGGAGCGGCGGATACGAGCAGTACTTC. Encoded protein: CASSPSRSGGYEQYF.